Listed below are T cell receptor beta chains from one sample, sequenced in a study of blood T cell repertoires in COVID-19. The assay was immunoSEQ multiplex PCR, and TCRdb's table has in-frame clones only and misses some. The sample holds approximately 490,000 clones; 88% are singletons and the top ten take 7% to 10%. The sample taken for sequencing was PBMCs or T cells enriched from blood (not recorded which). The receptors come from a woman aged 55-70 years who had recovered from COVID-19. Both conserved end residues are part of each CDR3. A D gene is named only where the DNA matches it firmly. Not all rows give a size; the values are once, few, many and, for expanded clones, a class.

>.|TRBD1|TRBV9|TRBJ1-5
TGTGCCAGCAGCCCCTCGGGACAGGAGAATCAGCCCCAGCATTTT
CASSPSGQENQPQHF
>.|.|TRBV24-1|TRBJ1-2
TGTGCCACCAGTGAAGGGGGTCCTGGCTATGGCTACACCTTC
CATSEGGPGYGYTF
>.|.|TRBV13|TRBJ2-7
TGTGCCAGCAGCGTAAACAGGGTCTACGAGCAGTACTTC
CASSVNRVYEQYF
>.|TRBD1|TRBV19|TRBJ1-1
TGTGCCAGTAGTATTCGGGACAGGGGCGAGATTGACACTGAAGCTTTCTTT
CASSIRDRGEIDTEAFF
>.|.|TRBV15|TRBJ1-1
TGTGCCACGGCACAGGGAACGAACACTGAAGCTTTCTTT
CATAQGTNTEAFF
>.|TRBD1|TRBV7-8|TRBJ2-7
TGTGCCAGCAGCTTAGTAGAGGGGGCCTTAACCTACGAGCAGTACTTC
CASSLVEGALTYEQYF
>.|.|TRBV27|TRBJ2-4
TGTGCCAGCAGTTATCGTCTAACCGATCTAGCCAAAAACATTCAGTACTTC
CASSYRLTDLAKNIQYF
>.|TRBD2|TRBV19|TRBJ2-7
TGTGCCAGTAGTACCTCGATAGGACTAGCGGGGGGGAGCTCCTACGAGCAGTACTTC
CASSTSIGLAGGSSYEQYF
>once|TRBD1|TRBV5-1|TRBJ1-4
TGCGCCAGCGCGGGGACAGGGACGGAAAAACTGTTTTTT
CASAGTGTEKLFF
>.|.|TRBV5-6|TRBJ1-3
TGTGCCAGCAGCCGAGGACAGCCTTATTCTGGAAACACCATATATTTT
CASSRGQPYSGNTIYF
>.|TRBD1|TRBV9|TRBJ1-6
TGTGCCAGCGGAGAACCGGGACAGGGGAATTCACCCCTCCACTTT
CASGEPGQGNSPLHF
>.|TRBD1|TRBV3-1/TRBV3-2|TRBJ1-3
TGTGCCAGCAGCCAAGACCCAACAGGGGGCGGTCGTAACACCATATATTTT
CASSQDPTGGGRNTIYF
>.|.|TRBV2|TRBJ1-1
TGTGCCAGCAGTGAAGAAGGGGCAACTAACACTGAAGCTTTCTTT
CASSEEGATNTEAFF
>.|.|TRBV4-1|TRBJ1-4
TGCGCCAGCAGCGGGGAGGGTCGGGAAAAACTGTTTTTT
CASSGEGREKLFF
>.|TRBD1|TRBV5-5|TRBJ1-2
TGTGCCAGCAGCTGGAAGGGACAGGGCTATGGCTACACCTTC
CASSWKGQGYGYTF
>.|.|TRBV19|TRBJ1-6
TGTGCCAGTAGTCCCCTCGGGACAACCCTCCACTTT
CASSPLGTTLHF
>.|TRBD1|TRBV6-1|TRBJ1-1
TGTGCCAGCAGTGAGACAGGGCTCCGATCTGAAGCTTTCTTT
CASSETGLRSEAFF
>.|TRBD2|TRBV20-1|TRBJ2-7
TGCAGTGCTAGTAGGGACTACCTCTACGAGCAGTACTTC
CSASRDYLYEQYF
>.|TRBD1|TRBV5-1|TRBJ2-4
TGCGCCAGCAGCCCACAGGGGACGGAAAACATTCAGTACTTC
CASSPQGTENIQYF
>few|.|TRBV29-1|TRBJ1-1
TGCAGCGTCCAGGGACATCCGAACACTGAAGCTTTCTTT
CSVQGHPNTEAFF
>.|.|TRBV30|TRBJ2-5
TGTGCCTGGGGCCCGCTTGAGACCCAGTACTTC
CAWGPLETQYF
>.|.|TRBV5-1|TRBJ1-2
TGCGCCAGCAGCCTGGGGGCAGGGGAGGGCTACACCTTC
CASSLGAGEGYTF
>.|TRBD1|TRBV2|TRBJ1-2
TGTGCCAGCAGGGAGACAGGGTTCGGGAACTATGGCTACACCTTC
CASRETGFGNYGYTF
>.|TRBD1|TRBV13|TRBJ1-1
TGTGCCAGCAGCTTAATTGGACAGGCGCTTAACACTGAAGCTTTCTTT
CASSLIGQALNTEAFF
>.|.|TRBV12-3/TRBV12-4|TRBJ2-1
TGTGCCAGCAGTTTCCGGGACAATGAGCAGTTCTTC
CASSFRDNEQFF